Listed below are T cell receptor beta chains from one sample, sequenced in a study of T cell responses to AZD1222 COVID-19 vaccine. Repertoires were generated with immunoSEQ multiplex PCR, while TCRdb's copy carries only in-frame clones and drops some. The sample carries some 110,000 clones, approximately 89% recorded once. The sample consisted of peripheral blood, taken 28 days after the second dose of the MenACWY control vaccine. The receptors were gathered from an adult who received the MenACWY meningococcal vaccine as a control. Each CDR3 is given with its conserved first and last residue. Each record gives: V gene, J gene, clone size, D gene, CDR3 length, CDR3 protein, CDR3 DNA. The D gene is left open where the match is weak. For some rows the clone size is stated as once, few or many, or as a class when expanded; others skip it.

V gene: TRBV4-1; J gene: TRBJ1-2; clone size: NA; D gene: NA; CDR3 length: 14; CDR3 protein: CASSANGGDYGYTF; CDR3 DNA: TGCGCCAGCAGTGCGAACGGGGGGGACTATGGCTACACCTTC
V gene: TRBV4-2; J gene: TRBJ1-2; clone size: NA; D gene: NA; CDR3 length: 15; CDR3 protein: CASSPPGAGEYGYTF; CDR3 DNA: TGTGCCAGCAGCCCCCCGGGGGCAGGGGAGTATGGCTACACCTTC
V gene: TRBV4-2; J gene: TRBJ1-2; clone size: NA; D gene: NA; CDR3 length: 17; CDR3 protein: CASSQDQAGDLNYGYTF; CDR3 DNA: TGTGCCAGCAGCCAAGATCAGGCGGGAGACCTTAACTATGGCTACACCTTC
V gene: TRBV7-9; J gene: TRBJ1-6; clone size: NA; D gene: TRBD1; CDR3 length: 15; CDR3 protein: CASSHPGGVDSPLHF; CDR3 DNA: TGTGCCAGCAGCCACCCAGGGGGCGTGGATTCACCCCTCCACTTT
V gene: TRBV4-1; J gene: TRBJ1-6; clone size: NA; D gene: NA; CDR3 length: 18; CDR3 protein: CASSQDPREGGYNSPLHF; CDR3 DNA: TGCGCCAGCAGCCAAGATCCAAGGGAAGGAGGGTATAATTCACCCCTCCACTTT
V gene: TRBV3-1/TRBV3-2; J gene: TRBJ2-7; clone size: once; D gene: NA; CDR3 length: 19; CDR3 protein: CASRRTAGPSGKSSYEQYF; CDR3 DNA: TGTGCCAGCAGACGGACAGCGGGGCCGAGTGGGAAGAGCTCCTACGAGCAGTACTTC
V gene: TRBV19; J gene: TRBJ1-2; clone size: NA; D gene: TRBD1; CDR3 length: 13; CDR3 protein: CASGDRGNYGYTF; CDR3 DNA: TGTGCCAGTGGGGACAGGGGCAACTATGGCTACACCTTC
V gene: TRBV2; J gene: TRBJ2-7; clone size: NA; D gene: NA; CDR3 length: 13; CDR3 protein: CASSVSHNYEQYF; CDR3 DNA: TGTGCCAGCAGTGTCAGTCACAACTACGAGCAGTACTTC
V gene: TRBV18; J gene: TRBJ1-2; clone size: once; D gene: TRBD1; CDR3 length: 14; CDR3 protein: CASSPSGQGVGYTF; CDR3 DNA: TGTGCCAGCTCACCCAGCGGACAGGGGGTTGGCTACACCTTC
V gene: TRBV6-2/TRBV6-3; J gene: TRBJ2-5; clone size: NA; D gene: NA; CDR3 length: 14; CDR3 protein: CASSYSSAAGTQYF; CDR3 DNA: TGTGCCAGCAGTTACTCGAGCGCGGCGGGGACCCAGTACTTC
V gene: TRBV5-5; J gene: TRBJ1-5; clone size: NA; D gene: NA; CDR3 length: 19; CDR3 protein: CASSLAGGGITASNQPQHF; CDR3 DNA: TGTGCCAGCAGCTTGGCGGGTGGGGGGATAACGGCTAGCAATCAGCCCCAGCATTTT
V gene: TRBV27; J gene: TRBJ1-6; clone size: NA; D gene: TRBD1; CDR3 length: 19; CDR3 protein: CASTTIGTGGLSYNSPLHF; CDR3 DNA: TGTGCCAGCACCACCATCGGGACAGGGGGCCTCTCCTATAATTCACCCCTCCACTTT
V gene: TRBV7-3; J gene: TRBJ2-5; clone size: NA; D gene: TRBD2; CDR3 length: 15; CDR3 protein: CASSFLAGRLETQYF; CDR3 DNA: TGTGCCAGCAGCTTTCTAGCGGGGCGGTTGGAGACCCAGTACTTC
V gene: TRBV29-1; J gene: TRBJ2-3; clone size: NA; D gene: TRBD1; CDR3 length: 15; CDR3 protein: CSVASGTGNTDTQYF; CDR3 DNA: TGCAGCGTAGCCTCCGGGACAGGGAACACAGATACGCAGTATTTT
V gene: TRBV6-2/TRBV6-3; J gene: TRBJ2-7; clone size: NA; D gene: NA; CDR3 length: 18; CDR3 protein: CASSSTTSRGRGIYEQYF; CDR3 DNA: TGTGCCAGCAGCTCAACTACTTCCAGGGGCAGAGGCATCTACGAGCAGTACTTC
V gene: TRBV4-3; J gene: TRBJ1-2; clone size: NA; D gene: TRBD1; CDR3 length: 15; CDR3 protein: CASSQRQGAGYGYTF; CDR3 DNA: TGCGCCAGCAGCCAAAGACAGGGGGCAGGGTATGGCTACACCTTC
V gene: TRBV7-2; J gene: TRBJ1-2; clone size: NA; D gene: NA; CDR3 length: 14; CDR3 protein: CASSPGGANYGYTF; CDR3 DNA: TGTGCCAGCAGCCCGGGGGGGGCTAACTATGGCTACACCTTC
V gene: TRBV28; J gene: TRBJ2-5; clone size: NA; D gene: NA; CDR3 length: 12; CDR3 protein: CASSPDSWAQYF; CDR3 DNA: TGTGCCAGCAGCCCCGACAGCTGGGCCCAGTACTTC
V gene: TRBV5-6; J gene: TRBJ2-7; clone size: NA; D gene: TRBD1; CDR3 length: 13; CDR3 protein: CASSQGQVYEQYF; CDR3 DNA: TGTGCCAGCAGCCAGGGACAGGTCTACGAGCAGTACTTC
V gene: TRBV29-1; J gene: TRBJ1-2; clone size: NA; D gene: NA; CDR3 length: 14; CDR3 protein: CSVVPTQVTYGYTF; CDR3 DNA: TGCAGCGTTGTCCCTACACAGGTTACCTATGGCTACACCTTC
V gene: TRBV28; J gene: TRBJ2-1; clone size: NA; D gene: TRBD1; CDR3 length: 15; CDR3 protein: CASSSPGQGPNEQFF; CDR3 DNA: TGTGCCAGCAGTTCCCCGGGACAGGGTCCCAATGAGCAGTTCTTC
V gene: TRBV19; J gene: TRBJ1-1; clone size: NA; D gene: NA; CDR3 length: 14; CDR3 protein: CASSIRNLNTEAFF; CDR3 DNA: TGTGCCAGTAGTATTCGAAACCTGAACACTGAAGCTTTCTTT
V gene: TRBV6-2/TRBV6-3; J gene: TRBJ1-6; clone size: NA; D gene: TRBD1; CDR3 length: 15; CDR3 protein: CASSYRTGEDSPLHF; CDR3 DNA: TGTGCCAGCAGTTACCGGACAGGGGAAGACTCACCCCTCCACTTT
V gene: TRBV4-1; J gene: TRBJ2-3; clone size: NA; D gene: NA; CDR3 length: 14; CDR3 protein: CASSYVPDEDTQYF; CDR3 DNA: TGCGCCAGCAGTTATGTCCCGGACGAGGATACGCAGTATTTT
V gene: TRBV5-1; J gene: TRBJ2-3; clone size: NA; D gene: NA; CDR3 length: 14; CDR3 protein: CASSLGASTDTQYF; CDR3 DNA: TGCGCCAGCAGCTTGGGGGCCAGCACAGATACGCAGTATTTT
V gene: TRBV27; J gene: TRBJ1-6; clone size: NA; D gene: TRBD1; CDR3 length: 16; CDR3 protein: CASRRGQGLYNSPLHF; CDR3 DNA: TGTGCCAGCAGGAGGGGACAGGGACTCTATAATTCACCCCTCCACTTT
V gene: TRBV30; J gene: TRBJ1-5; clone size: NA; D gene: NA; CDR3 length: 13; CDR3 protein: CAWSVHWGQPQHF; CDR3 DNA: TGTGCCTGGAGTGTACATTGGGGCCAGCCCCAGCATTTT
V gene: TRBV18; J gene: TRBJ2-1; clone size: NA; D gene: TRBD1; CDR3 length: 14; CDR3 protein: CASSLRDSYYEQFF; CDR3 DNA: TGTGCCAGCTCGCTCAGGGACAGCTACTATGAGCAGTTCTTC
V gene: TRBV21-1; J gene: TRBJ2-7; clone size: NA; D gene: NA; CDR3 length: 13; CDR3 protein: CASSKVQGHEQYF; CDR3 DNA: TGTGCCAGCAGCAAAGTTCAGGGCCACGAGCAGTACTTC
V gene: TRBV5-6; J gene: TRBJ2-2; clone size: NA; D gene: TRBD1; CDR3 length: 15; CDR3 protein: CASSSGQGETGELFF; CDR3 DNA: TGTGCCAGCAGCTCGGGACAGGGCGAGACCGGGGAGCTGTTTTTT
V gene: TRBV19; J gene: TRBJ1-5; clone size: NA; D gene: NA; CDR3 length: 12; CDR3 protein: CASSIGAQPQHF; CDR3 DNA: TGTGCCAGTAGTATAGGAGCCCAGCCCCAGCATTTT
V gene: TRBV29-1; J gene: TRBJ2-2; clone size: NA; D gene: NA; CDR3 length: 14; CDR3 protein: CSVGARTNTGELFF; CDR3 DNA: TGCAGCGTTGGGGCTAGAACCAACACCGGGGAGCTGTTTTTT
V gene: TRBV10-3; J gene: TRBJ2-7; clone size: NA; D gene: NA; CDR3 length: 12; CDR3 protein: CAIRGGPLEQYF; CDR3 DNA: TGTGCCATCAGGGGGGGACCCCTCGAGCAGTACTTC
V gene: TRBV19; J gene: TRBJ1-1; clone size: NA; D gene: NA; CDR3 length: 14; CDR3 protein: CASSISVGNTEAFF; CDR3 DNA: TGTGCCAGTAGTATCAGCGTGGGGAACACTGAAGCTTTCTTT
V gene: TRBV2; J gene: TRBJ2-3; clone size: NA; D gene: NA; CDR3 length: 14; CDR3 protein: CASSISPSTDTQYF; CDR3 DNA: TGTGCCAGCAGTATAAGCCCTAGCACAGATACGCAGTATTTT
V gene: TRBV6-2/TRBV6-3; J gene: TRBJ2-7; clone size: NA; D gene: TRBD1; CDR3 length: 16; CDR3 protein: CASSPHAGTGRYEQYF; CDR3 DNA: TGTGCCAGCAGCCCACATGCCGGGACAGGTCGCTACGAGCAGTACTTC
V gene: TRBV3-1/TRBV3-2; J gene: TRBJ2-1; clone size: NA; D gene: NA; CDR3 length: 16; CDR3 protein: CASSQEYWDRRGEQFF; CDR3 DNA: TGTGCCAGCAGCCAAGAATATTGGGACCGTAGAGGTGAGCAGTTCTTC